The 29 T cell receptor beta chains given below trace back to one sample, sequenced in a study of neoadjuvant anti-PD-1 for oral cavity cancer. The assay was immunoSEQ multiplex PCR, and TCRdb's table has in-frame clones only and misses some. The sample includes 13,000 to 15,000 clones, approximately 80% of them seen just once. The input for sequencing was PBMCs, taken before nivolumab (anti-PD-1) treatment. These receptors came from a person between 40 and 79 years old with oral cavity squamous cell carcinoma.

This chain joins TRBV4-1 and TRBJ1-5, with unresolved D. The V end lost 4 bases, the J end lost 6 bases, and 13 bases lay between the germline ends. Germline CDR1 is MGHRA and CDR2 is YSYEKL. The CDR3 has 14 residues. In DNA form, the CDR3 reads TGCGCCAGCAGCCCCATTCGTACACTTCAGCCCCAGCATTTT. Its translation: CASSPIRTLQPQHF.

V is TRBV29-1 and J is TRBJ2-1; a possible D gene is TRBD2 (5 bases). CDR1 SQVTM and CDR2 ANQGSEA come from the germline V gene. This CDR3 is 14 amino acids long. Trimming pared 0 bases from V and 6 bases from J, leaving 12 bases between. The CDR3 reads CSVEELGKFNEQFF. Written as DNA, the CDR3 is TGCAGCGTTGAAGAACTAGGGAAGTTCAATGAGCAGTTCTTC.

The chain couples TRBV19 to TRBJ2-7; D call uncertain. V lost 4 bases and J lost 1, with 11 bases in between. The CDR3 length is 14 residues. Germline CDR1 LNHDA, CDR2 SQIVND (reference sequence). The CDR3 DNA reads as TGTGCCAGTAGTAACCCGGACCGATCCTACGAGCAGTACTTC. Translated, it gives CASSNPDRSYEQYF. The entire variable domain, with the rest obtained from reference TRBV19 and TRBJ2-7, is as follows: DGGITQSPKYLFRKEGQNVTLSCEQNLNHDAMYWYRQDPGQGLRLIYYSQIVNDFQKGDIAEGYSVSREKKESFPLTVTSAQKNPTAFYLCASSNPDRSYEQYFGPGTRLTVT.

V and J are TRBV2 and TRBJ2-1; the match to TRBD2 covers 13 bases. Germline V gene lookup returns CDR1 SNHLY and CDR2 FYNNEI. The V and J ends lost 4 bases and 4 bases, in that order; junction bases with no gene match: 7. The CDR3 has 17 amino acids. CDR3 residues: CASSVGTSGGEYNEQFF. CDR3 coding DNA: TGTGCCAGCAGTGTAGGAACTAGCGGGGGGGAATACAATGAGCAGTTCTTC.

The chain recombines TRBV5-1 with TRBJ2-3; 10 bases line up with TRBD1. In germline, CDR1 is SGHRS, CDR2 YFSETQ. This CDR3 comprises 15 residues. Trimming at V came to 3 bases and at J to 6 bases, leaving 7 bases not matched to a gene. The CDR3 region is CASSSPGTGDDTQYF. As DNA, the CDR3 is TGCGCCAGCAGCTCACCGGGGACAGGGGATGATACGCAGTATTTT.

This chain connects TRBV7-2 to TRBJ2-1, with TRBD2 as a possible D gene (5 bases). The V end lost 3 bases, the J end lost 10 bases, and 7 bases lay between the germline ends. The germline gives CDR1 SGHTA, CDR2 FQGNSA. CDR3 length equals 11 residues. CDR3 coding DNA: TGTGCCAGCAGCTTCGCTAGCGAGCAGTTCTTC. Translating gives CASSFASEQFF.

In its sample, this clone was seen a few times. The J gene is TRBJ1-1, the V gene TRBV30; a weak D match, TRBD1 (5 bases). This CDR3 has 13 residues. V was cut by 2 bases and J by 7 bases, with 14 bases left in between. CDR1 is GTSNPN, CDR2 SVGIG, per germline (reference sequence). Written as DNA, the CDR3 is TGTGCCTGGAGTAGAGGGGACGCTCTTGAAGCTTTCTTT. Translating it yields CAWSRGDALEAFF.

The chain employs TRBV7-8 and TRBJ1-6, with 8 positions matching TRBD1. Germline V gives CDR1 SGHVS, CDR2 FQNEAQ. This CDR3 region has 15 residues. V gave up 5 bases and J gave up 10 bases; unmatched junction bases: 10. The CDR3 DNA reads TGTGCCAGCAGCCTGCGGACAGGGTGGGACTCACCCCTCCACTTT. Protein: CASSLRTGWDSPLHF.

The chain has TRBV2 and TRBJ2-7; 7 nucleotides agree with TRBD1. After removal of 4 bases from V and 7 bases from J, the junction contained 13 bases not matched to a gene. Germline values: CDR1 SNHLY, CDR2 FYNNEI. This CDR3 spans 15 amino acids. The CDR3 spells CASSGTGQRMGEQYF. The CDR3, as DNA: TGTGCCAGCAGTGGCACGGGACAGAGGATGGGGGAGCAGTACTTC.

The chain uses TRBV19 and TRBJ2-2; D is unresolved. The CDR3 loop spans 15 amino acids. Germline lookup yields CDR1 LNHDA and CDR2 SQIVND (reference sequence). V gave up 10 bases and J gave up 2 bases, with 17 bases separating them. The CDR3 nucleotides read TGTGCCACCAGTTCCTTAAGGGCTAACACCGGGGAGCTGTTTTTT. Translation gives CATSSLRANTGELFF.

The rearrangement links TRBV6-5 to TRBJ1-3, with D hard to call. Trimming took off 2 bases at V and 1 base at J, with 6 bases between the two ends. This CDR3 is built from 14 residues. Per germline, CDR1 MNHEY and CDR2 SVGAGI. CDR3 sequence: CASSYAGSGNTIYF. The CDR3 DNA is TGTGCCAGCAGTTACGCCGGTTCTGGAAACACCATATATTTT.

The chain links TRBV29-1 to TRBJ1-1; no clear D gene. CDR1 is SQVTM, CDR2 ANQGSEA, per germline. This CDR3 comprises 13 residues. V gave up 4 bases and J gave up 0 bases, with 9 bases separating them. The CDR3, as DNA: TGCAGCGTTGCAAGTCAAATGAACACTGAAGCTTTCTTT. Protein product: CSVASQMNTEAFF.

The J gene is TRBJ2-7, the V gene TRBV4-1; 11 nucleotides align to TRBD2. Germline assignment: CDR1 MGHRA and CDR2 YSYEKL. The length of the CDR3 is 16 residues. With 1 base clipped from V and 0 bases from J, the junction kept 2 bases outside the gene matches. The CDR3 protein is CASSQGLAGISYEQYF. The CDR3, as DNA: TGCGCCAGCAGCCAAGGACTAGCGGGAATCTCCTACGAGCAGTACTTC.

This clone appeared a single time. This chain connects TRBV5-1 to TRBJ2-6; D not certain. V was clipped by 4 bases and J by 2 bases, with 7 bases between them. This CDR3 is 14 amino acids long. CDR1 is SGHRS and CDR2 is YFSETQ in the germline V gene. The CDR3 nucleotides read TGCGCCAGCAGCCCCCCCGCTGGGGCCAACGTCCTGACTTTC. This sequence encodes CASSPPAGANVLTF.

The chain employs TRBV2 and TRBJ2-1, with D perhaps TRBD1 (5 bases). The CDR3 covers 13 residues. Germline-derived CDR1 and CDR2 are SNHLY and FYNNEI. The V end lost 4 bases, the J end lost 1 base, and 5 bases lay between the germline ends. The CDR3 bases are TGTGCCAGCAGTGGACAGTCCTACAATGAGCAGTTCTTC. This codes for CASSGQSYNEQFF.

The V call is TRBV5-1, the J call TRBJ1-1; TRBD1 agrees at 7 bases. CDR3 length equals 13 residues. Trimming removed 4 bases from V and 3 bases from J; junction bases left unmatched: 3. The germline V gene encodes CDR1 SGHRS and CDR2 YFSETQ. The CDR3 DNA sequence: TGCGCCAGCAGCCCAACAGGGGACACTGAAGCTTTCTTT. Protein: CASSPTGDTEAFF.

The gene calls are TRBV27 and TRBJ2-7; TRBD2 matches 7 bases. The germline V gene has CDR1 MNHEY and CDR2 SMNVEV (reference sequence). With V trimmed by 3 bases and J by 5 bases, 13 bases remained unmatched. The CDR3 totals 16 residues. In nucleotides, the CDR3 is TGTGCCAGCAGTTTCCCCCCCGGGGCGGGAGATCACGAGCAGTACTTC. Its translation is CASSFPPGAGDHEQYF.

The rearrangement joins TRBV27 to TRBJ1-2; D gene unclear. Germline V lookup: CDR1 MNHEY, CDR2 SMNVEV (reference sequence). The CDR3 is 17 amino acids. The germline V and J ends were trimmed by 2 bases and 3 bases, with 19 bases remaining between them. In DNA, the CDR3 is TGTGCCAGCAGTTTAGAATTTACAACCCGGGATTACTATGGCTACACCTTC. Residues: CASSLEFTTRDYYGYTF.

The chain is built from TRBV30 and TRBJ2-3; D possibly corresponds to TRBD2 (6 bases). The germline gives CDR1 GTSNPN, CDR2 SVGIG (reference sequence). This CDR3 has 15 amino acids. Deletions cut 3 bases from V and 8 bases from J, with 21 bases between. The CDR3 reads CAWSARRGLGGTQYF. CDR3 DNA sequence: TGTGCCTGGAGCGCTCGCCGGGGCCTGGGGGGTACGCAGTATTTT.

The chain carries TRBV5-4 and TRBJ2-7, with D tentatively TRBD1 (6 bases). The germline gives CDR1 SGHNT, CDR2 YYREEE (reference sequence). The CDR3 loop spans 13 amino acids. V was clipped by 2 bases and J by 0 bases, with 6 bases between them. CDR3 region: CASSLQGSYEQYF. The CDR3 region has the DNA TGTGCCAGCAGCTTACAGGGCTCCTACGAGCAGTACTTC. Full variable domain (remainder filled in from reference TRBV5-4 and TRBJ2-7): ETGVTQSPTHLIKTRGQQVTLRCSSQSGHNTVSWYQQALGQGPQFIFQYYREEENGRGNFPPRFSGLQFPNYSSELNVNALELDDSALYLCASSLQGSYEQYFGPGTRLTVT.

The gene calls are TRBV5-5 and TRBJ2-1; D not resolved. V was pared by 0 bases and J by 6 bases, with 13 bases between. There are 15 residues in the CDR3. Germline-derived CDR1 and CDR2 are SGHKS and YYEKEE (reference sequence). The CDR3 is CASSLEPNGVNEQFF. The CDR3 DNA is TGTGCCAGCAGCTTGGAACCGAACGGCGTCAATGAGCAGTTCTTC.

The V gene is TRBV13, the J gene TRBJ1-1; D not certain. The CDR3 loop spans 17 amino acids. Germline V gene sequence: CDR1 PRHDT, CDR2 FYEKMQ (reference sequence). The ends were cut back, 3 bases at V and 1 base at J, with 18 bases in the middle. The chain's CDR3 is CASSFMGWPGRNTEAFF. CDR3 DNA: TGTGCCAGCAGCTTCATGGGGTGGCCAGGCCGGAACACTGAAGCTTTCTTT.

This chain connects TRBV5-6 to TRBJ1-3; D is possibly TRBD1 (5 bases). Germline lookup yields CDR1 SGHDT and CDR2 YYEEEE. The germline V and J ends were trimmed by 0 bases and 4 bases, with 11 bases remaining between them. The CDR3 is made up of 15 amino acids. CDR3 nucleotides: TGTGCCAGCAGCTTGGGGGTCAGGGCGGGAAACACCATATATTTT. Protein product: CASSLGVRAGNTIYF.

The chain couples TRBV11-2 to TRBJ2-5, with a weak D call TRBD1 (5 bases). The CDR3 consists of 18 residues. Germline V gene sequence: CDR1 SGHAT, CDR2 FQNNGV. V gave up 5 bases and J gave up 2 bases, with 24 bases separating them. CDR3 region: CASSPGRLMGKNQETQYF. The CDR3 DNA reads as TGTGCCAGCAGCCCAGGGCGTTTAATGGGGAAGAATCAAGAGACCCAGTACTTC.

The chain joins TRBV7-9 to TRBJ1-2; possible D gene TRBD1, 6 bases. Per germline, CDR1 SEHNR and CDR2 FQNEAQ (reference sequence). This CDR3 is 13 amino acids long. V shed 7 bases and J shed 3 bases, with 12 bases lying between them. This CDR3 reads CASTSGEDYGYTF. The CDR3 DNA is TGTGCCAGCACCTCAGGGGAGGACTATGGCTACACCTTC.

As regards this clone: The germline gene is not matched at one end of the junction; a read error may be the cause. The rearrangement joins TRBV29-1 to TRBJ2-5; weak D call: TRBD2 (6 bases). Germline values: CDR1 SQVTM, CDR2 ANQGSEA. The CDR3 length is 10 residues. The CDR3 reads CSVDPWGDHF. The CDR3 DNA sequence: TGCAGCGTTGACCCATGGGGGGACCACTTC.

This clone appeared a few times. The chain couples TRBV11-1 to TRBJ1-1; tentative D call: TRBD1 (5 bases). V was pared by 5 bases and J by 1 base, with 8 bases between. CDR1 and CDR2 (germline): SGHAT, FQDESV (reference sequence). The CDR3 loop spans 13 amino acids. The CDR3 loop reads CASSRGQNTEAFF. The DNA of the CDR3 is TGTGCCAGCAGCCGCGGACAGAACACTGAAGCTTTCTTT.

The V gene is TRBV28, the J gene TRBJ1-2; D uncertain. CDR1 and CDR2 from the germline V gene are MDHEN and SYDVKM. V lost 5 bases, J lost 3 bases, and 10 bases lay in between. This CDR3 contains 13 residues. The CDR3 DNA is TGTGCCAGCAGTGGACCCACACACTATGGCTACACCTTC. Translated, it gives CASSGPTHYGYTF.

The J gene is TRBJ1-1, the V gene TRBV9; 7 bases agree with TRBD1. Germline assignment: CDR1 SGDLS and CDR2 YYNGEE. The CDR3 runs to 19 residues. The trim removed 3 bases at V and 1 base at J, leaving 18 bases unmatched. CDR3 in DNA: TGTGCCAGCAGCGCGGTATTAACAGGGGAGGATAGGAGGAACACTGAAGCTTTCTTT. Translated: CASSAVLTGEDRRNTEAFF.